The 2 T cell receptor beta chains below were found in one sample sequenced in a study of cytotoxic CD8 clonotypes in ibrutinib-treated CLL. Repertoires were generated with immunoSEQ multiplex PCR, while TCRdb's copy carries only in-frame clones and drops some. The sample records over 30,000 clones, approximately 67% being singletons. Sequencing used PBMCs, obtained at disease progression, from a patient treated with ibrutinib. These receptors all come from a human donor with chronic lymphocytic leukemia.

There are a few counts of this clone. The CDR3 region has the DNA TGTGCCATCACCAGCCCGGGGACAGTCTACGAGCAGTACTTC. Its translation: CAITSPGTVYEQYF. The V and J genes are TRBV10-3 and TRBJ2-7, with 7 nucleotides matching TRBD1. The V gene's germline CDR1 is ENHRY and CDR2 SYGVKD. Trimming at V came to 7 bases and at J to 3 bases, leaving 9 bases not matched to a gene. The length of the CDR3 is 14 residues.

The chain has TRBV7-2 and TRBJ2-5, with 8 bases fitting TRBD1. Unmatched junction bases numbered 9, after V lost 5 bases and J lost 4 bases. The CDR3 contains 15 residues. CDR1 and CDR2 from the germline V gene are SGHTA and FQGNSA. CDR3 sequence: CASSQSVDRGETQYF. In nucleotides, the CDR3 is TGTGCCAGCAGCCAAAGCGTAGACAGGGGAGAGACCCAGTACTTC.